This T cell receptor (beta chain) derives from a study of cytomegalovirus exposure and HLA in healthy donors (dated by TCRdb to about 2017). A note on the overall study: An earlier analysis of some 620 of the donors reported 250 to 300 Gb of sequence data and 90 million to 120 million unique TCR beta sequences obtained from around 180 million T cells. A separate validation cohort of over a hundred different subjects was used in addition to the roughly 700-subject first cohort. Donor age, sex, ethnicity and CMV serostatus were collected together with the repertoire data. To predict cytomegalovirus infection status, the study brought together high-throughput TCR immunosequencing, statistical association of individual TCRs with disease status, and machine learning. A later genetic analysis took genome-wide SNP genotypes for about three fifths of the roughly 700 donors and used that subset as a discovery cohort. Rather than using new phenotypic data, the later analysis identified candidate immune exposures from TCR beta sequences and from how often those sequences occurred across donors. The study aimed to test whether signatures of past pathogen exposure could be identified by cataloging public T cell receptors. The number of typed donors differed by locus: about 620-630 for A, B, C, DRB1 and DQB1; approximately 520 for DQA1; approximately 600 for DPA1; and about 450 for DPB1. About 330 gigabases of sequencing data and approximately 91 million unique TCR sequences made up an early release that covered nearly 650 HLA-typed donors. Among the roughly 390 genotyped donors, approximately 81% belonged to the genetic ancestry cluster associated with self-reported Caucasian donors. About 5 DR-DQ haplotypes were handled as single units for association and clustering, since linkage in the cohort was strong. An earlier analysis of around 580 of the donors used high-throughput TCR beta sequencing to judge whether each TCR beta V gene segment behaved as functional or pseudogenic. To study patterns of TCR occurrence, a later analysis re-analyzed previously published TCR beta repertoires from just over 650 donors and added high-resolution HLA genotyping. Among roughly 400 genotyped donors of the cohort, an average of around 240,000 unique TCR beta nucleotide sequences was sequenced per donor, of which about 18% were non-productive. HLA typing covered class I and class II loci at four-digit resolution. Every repertoire in the discovery cohort had been generated on one and the same sequencing platform. The study profiled the T cell repertoires of under 850 subjects by immunosequencing and related them to cytomegalovirus serostatus.

In total, approximately 610 healthy bone marrow donors made up the cohort. At the time of sampling, all cohort members were nominally healthy, though unrecorded immune exposures were likely present. The donor was CMV seronegative and belonged to the group of 350 to 400 seronegative cohort members. A peripheral blood sample was provided by each donor, and peripheral blood mononuclear cells were used for TCR beta sequencing. Genomic DNA extraction from the blood cell samples was performed with the Qiagen DNeasy Blood Extraction Kit. Libraries were made using the immunoSEQ multiplex PCR assay. A mixture of 60 forward primers for TCR Vbeta segments and 13 reverse primers for TCR Jbeta segments was used in the multiplex PCR. A multiplex PCR assay on genomic DNA amplified the CDR3 region of rearranged TCR beta genes. Amplified TCR beta libraries were sequenced as 87-base-pair reads on the Illumina HiSeq System. Concerning the study's data processing: A later analysis counted 75 million to 100 million unique TCR beta chains across the 670 or so repertoires, and 10 million to 11 million of these chains were shared by at least two donors. To remove PCR and sequencing errors, raw reads were error-corrected and collapsed into unique sequences using a nearest-neighbor algorithm that merged closely related sequences. Alignment of CDR3 sequences to IMGT reference sequences was used to assign V, D and J gene segments. For a sequence to be retained, a match of at least six nucleotides to both a V gene segment and a J gene segment was required. Rearrangements were classified as productive when the CDR3 lacked stop codons and remained in frame with V and J, and all other rearrangements were classified as non-productive. Following IMGT convention, CDR3 was defined as the stretch from the second conserved V-encoded cysteine up to the conserved J-encoded phenylalanine. The earlier analysis of some 600 of the donors excluded sequences that lacked an unambiguous match to a single V gene segment. In an earlier analysis of approximately 590 of the donors, a V segment was called functional when productive rearrangements were above 56.7%, and segregating when the standard deviation between donors exceeded 5%. A statistical classification framework was developed to diagnose cytomegalovirus status using the catalog of TCR beta chain sequences. A later analysis assigned V and J genes by comparing TCR nucleotide sequences with IMGT/GENE-DB human TR gene sequences. In a later analysis, CDR3 sequences and most-parsimonious VDJ recombination scenarios were assigned using the TCRdist pipeline. In a later analysis, each TCR beta chain was defined by its CDR3 amino acid sequence together with its V-gene family, and reads lacking a unique V-gene family were excluded. To address suspected cross-contamination and a sequencing artifact, a later analysis removed over 500 highly shared, low-generation-probability nucleotide sequences. A later analysis calculated a clonal expansion index for each public chain from normalized within-repertoire ranks of inferred template counts. Generation probabilities in a later analysis came from a VDJ recombination model fitted to out-of-frame rearrangements, and those results were checked against IGoR. A later analysis scored TCR-TCR, TCR-HLA and TCR-CMV co-occurrence with hypergeometric tests, applying a repertoire-size bias correction to TCR pairs. To estimate false discovery rates, a later analysis permuted the HLA or CMV assignments 20 times. A later analysis grouped co-occurring TCRs with DBSCAN, adding TCRdist sequence similarity when clustering within HLA-allele-positive subsets. Repertoires with fewer than 30,000 or more than 120,000 public chains were left out of co-occurrence clustering, as were about 5 repertoires with anomalous nucleotide sharing. TCRdb holds this immuneACCESS table with in-frame rearrangements only. Some clones are missing; in checked studies, unresolved V genes explain under half, and the rest has no known cause. V, J and clone size are those of that table, while D and trimming were read from the DNA. The sample profile shows about 150,000 clones; more than 9.5% of them were found once. The leading ten clones occupy 1.5% to 2% of the sample.

Here is what the overall study found, with its caveats: A group of highly shared sequence variants was considered likely to be a technical artifact of the sequencing pipeline. The study gave a list of about 160 TCR beta chains associated with cytomegalovirus. Compared with equally common non-associated chains, HLA-associated TCR beta chains in a later analysis were more clonally expanded and had lower generation probabilities. A later genetic analysis associated a missense DCLRE1C variant with V-gene and J-gene trimming of TCR beta chains, and an independent cohort replicated the association. In vitro tests confirmed that three of the cytomegalovirus-associated TCR beta chains recognize cytomegalovirus antigens. Strong co-occurrence of HLA alleles, especially DR and DQ, made assigning TCR associations to individual alleles difficult. Roughly uniform sequencing depth across donors was assumed in presence/absence analyses, although this assumption may not hold. In a later genetic analysis, fewer N-insertions in productive TCRs were reported among donors in an Asian-associated ancestry cluster than the approximately 630-donor mean. Correlated functional status among segregating V segments might reflect linkage disequilibrium, but an unknown experimental factor could not be ruled out. Because some donors lacked HLA typing at each locus, the association tests relied only on the typed subset. According to a later analysis, parvovirus B19, influenza, CMV and Epstein-Barr virus appeared linked to several top co-occurrence clusters. In this cohort, only TCR beta chains were sequenced, and detectable features were limited by the absence of alpha or paired-chain data. For the cohort, immune exposure information was limited to CMV serostatus. The earlier analysis of around 600 of the donors excluded approximately 17 rarely observed V segments, including chromosome 9 orphons, because counts were too low. An earlier analysis of approximately 540 of the donors showed that most TCR beta V segments appeared in productive rearrangements either about 87% or about 30% of the time, which broadly matched IMGT annotations. Most TCR sequences were observed very rarely across donors, whereas some public TCRs were present in many individuals. In both the original and validation cohorts, the classifier was reported to diagnose cytomegalovirus status with high specificity and sensitivity. A further reported finding was that TCR beta sequences accurately predicted the HLA-A and HLA-B alleles for most subjects in the first cohort. Specific HLA alleles were associated with 15,000 to 20,000 TCR beta sequences at a false discovery rate of 0.05 in a later analysis. In a later analysis, TCR association rates were found to vary across HLA loci, with the most associated TCRs seen for DRB1 alleles and the fewest for HLA-C alleles. Most CMV-associated TCR beta chains appeared to be HLA-restricted in a later analysis, and the HLA associations seemed to be driven largely by CMV exposure. It was suggested by the authors that the approach could potentially be generalized to other disease states and immunological phenotypes.

The table lists this clone with a few counts. The target of this receptor is not known. No base quality values were provided; no much bigger clone lies one nucleotide off. The sequence came from a man between 50 and 59 years old in good health and CMV-seronegative. The sequencing input was PBMCs.

In nucleotide form, the sequence is TGTGCCAGCAGCTTAGGAGGGCTTCTAGACAAGCAGTACTTC. Translated, this gives CASSLGGLLDKQYF. The sequence joins TRBV7-9 to TRBJ2-7, with a tentative D gene TRBD2 over 5 matching bases. CDR1 and CDR2 (SEHNR, FQNEAQ) derive from the germline V gene (reference sequence). The V and J ends are trimmed by 1 base and 8 bases, leaving 15 bases between them. The CDR3 runs 14 residues from the cysteine to the phenylalanine. CDR3 DNA only is kept here, 42 bases in frame from base 1.